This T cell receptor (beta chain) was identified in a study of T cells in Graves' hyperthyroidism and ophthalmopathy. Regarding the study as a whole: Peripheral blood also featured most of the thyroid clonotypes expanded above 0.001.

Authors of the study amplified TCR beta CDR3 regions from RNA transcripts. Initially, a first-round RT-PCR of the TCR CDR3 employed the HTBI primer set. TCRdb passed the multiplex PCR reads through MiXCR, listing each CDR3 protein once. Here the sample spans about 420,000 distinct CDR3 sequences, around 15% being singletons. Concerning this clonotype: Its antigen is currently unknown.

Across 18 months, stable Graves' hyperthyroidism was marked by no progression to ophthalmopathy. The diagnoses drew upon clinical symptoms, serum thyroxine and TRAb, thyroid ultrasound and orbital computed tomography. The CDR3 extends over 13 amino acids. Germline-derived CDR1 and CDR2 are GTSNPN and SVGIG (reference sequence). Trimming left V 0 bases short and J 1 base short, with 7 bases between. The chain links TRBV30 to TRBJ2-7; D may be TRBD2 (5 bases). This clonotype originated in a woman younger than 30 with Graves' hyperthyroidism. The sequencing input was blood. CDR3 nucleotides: TGTGCCTGGAGTGTAAGCGGTTCCTACGAGCAGTACTTC. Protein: CAWSVSGSYEQYF.